Below are 27 T cell receptor beta chains sequenced from a single sample in a study of blood T cell repertoires in COVID-19. The repertoire was sequenced with immunoSEQ multiplex PCR; TCRdb's copy has only in-frame clones and lacks some. The table has about 200,000 clones, more than 85% seen once. Sequencing was carried out using peripheral blood. The receptors were gathered from a woman aged 50 to 60 with COVID-19, enrolled during active disease.

The chain has TRBV30 and TRBJ1-3; D is ambiguous. Trimming shortened V by 2 bases and J by 5 bases, and 16 bases separated the two germline ends. CDR1 is GTSNPN and CDR2 is SVGIG in the germline V gene (reference sequence). CDR3 size: 15 residues. CDR3 protein: CAWSLSTVVRNTIYF. The CDR3 DNA reads as TGTGCCTGGAGTCTTTCAACGGTAGTTCGAAACACCATATATTTT.

The sample holds a few counts of this clone. V and J are TRBV28 and TRBJ1-5; D remains unclear. The germline gives CDR1 MDHEN, CDR2 SYDVKM. Trimming removed 7 bases from V and 8 bases from J, with 12 bases in between. The CDR3 has 12 amino acids. Here the CDR3 DNA reads TGTGCCAGCACGTATGGGAGGGAGCCCCAGCATTTT. It encodes CASTYGREPQHF.

The chain joins TRBV19 to TRBJ2-2; 9 bases line up with TRBD2. Unmatched junction bases numbered 13, after V lost 11 bases and J lost 9 bases. In germline, CDR1 is LNHDA, CDR2 SQIVND (reference sequence). There are 14 residues in the CDR3. Written as DNA, the CDR3 is TGTGCCTCTTACCCCGGGACTAGCTCTCGGGAGCTGTTTTTT. Residues: CASYPGTSSRELFF.

CDR3 amino acids: CARPIGAEAFF. CDR3 bases: TGTGCCCGCCCTATTGGAGCTGAAGCTTTCTTT. This rearrangement joins TRBV2 to TRBJ1-1; no definite D call. The CDR3 is 11 residues long. Germline V lookup: CDR1 SNHLY, CDR2 FYNNEI. Trimming removed 11 bases from V and 6 bases from J, with 13 bases in between.

This rearrangement joins TRBV19 to TRBJ1-1, with D possibly matching TRBD1 (5 bases). V lost 1 base, J lost 6 bases, and 9 bases lay in between. CDR1 and CDR2 from the germline V gene are LNHDA and SQIVND (reference sequence). There are 13 residues in the CDR3. The CDR3 loop reads CASSIVGRAEAFF. The CDR3 nucleotides read TGTGCCAGTAGTATAGTGGGGCGTGCTGAAGCTTTCTTT.

The chain recombines TRBV28 with TRBJ2-3; maybe TRBD2 (6 bases). Trimming pared 4 bases from V and 1 base from J, leaving 18 bases between. Germline lookup yields CDR1 MDHEN and CDR2 SYDVKM. The CDR3 has 17 amino acids. CDR3 sequence reads: CASSSIVGGERTDTQYF. The CDR3 nucleotides read TGTGCCAGCAGTTCAATCGTGGGAGGAGAGCGCACAGATACGCAGTATTTT.

The genes are TRBV10-1 and TRBJ1-1; D is unresolved. Germline-derived CDR1 and CDR2 are WNHNN and SYGVQD (reference sequence). CDR3 length equals 12 residues. With 2 bases removed from V and 7 bases from J, the gap between germline ends came to 8 bases. This CDR3 is CASSETVDEAFF. CDR3 bases: TGCGCCAGCAGTGAGACAGTTGATGAAGCTTTCTTT.

The V and J genes are TRBV14 and TRBJ2-1, with TRBD2 matching 9 bases. The germline V gene has CDR1 SGHDN and CDR2 FVKESK. This CDR3 is built from 15 residues. V lost 2 bases, J lost 8 bases, and 7 bases stayed unmatched. The CDR3 region is CASSQRAGGHHEQFF. CDR3 coding DNA: TGTGCCAGCAGCCAAAGGGCGGGGGGGCACCATGAGCAGTTCTTC.

The rearrangement uses TRBV9 and TRBJ2-2, with TRBD2 as a possible D gene (5 bases). Germline lookup yields CDR1 SGDLS and CDR2 YYNGEE. The V gene lost 0 bases and the J gene lost 13 bases, with 10 bases spanning the gap. CDR3 length: 12 residues. The CDR3 is CASSVGEGRLFF. CDR3 nucleotides: TGTGCCAGCAGCGTAGGAGAGGGAAGGCTGTTTTTT.

The rearrangement links TRBV11-3 to TRBJ2-7; TRBD1 matches 9 bases. Germline CDR1 is SGHNT and CDR2 is YENEEA. The length of the CDR3 is 14 residues. Losses at the gene ends were 5 bases for V and 5 bases for J; bases not matched to a gene: 7. The CDR3 region is CASSKRGQGNEQYF. CDR3 nucleotides: TGTGCCAGCAGCAAAAGGGGACAGGGTAACGAGCAGTACTTC.

The gene calls are TRBV15 and TRBJ1-4; 7 bases align to TRBD1. The J segment lost 8 bases and the V segment lost 3 bases, leaving 9 bases of the junction unmatched. The germline CDR1 and CDR2 sequences are LNHNV and YYDKDF (reference sequence). This CDR3 spans 15 amino acids. The CDR3 loop is CATSRTRQGREKLFF. The CDR3 nucleotides are TGTGCCACCAGCAGGACGCGACAGGGACGAGAAAAACTGTTTTTT.

The chain combines TRBV5-5 with TRBJ2-2; perhaps TRBD2 as D (6 bases). The CDR3 is 13 amino acids. V lost 0 bases and J 7 bases, leaving 7 bases between the germline ends. Germline V gives CDR1 SGHKS, CDR2 YYEKEE (reference sequence). The CDR3 DNA follows: TGTGCCAGCAGCTTGGCGGGGGACGGGGAGCTGTTTTTT. As protein: CASSLAGDGELFF.

This chain links TRBV9 with TRBJ2-7; possibly TRBD2 for D (6 bases). Trimming pared 0 bases from V and 2 bases from J, leaving 18 bases between. Germline CDR1 reads SGDLS; CDR2 reads YYNGEE. This CDR3 comprises 17 residues. The CDR3 sequence: CASSVARTIVTTYEQYF. The CDR3 DNA reads TGTGCCAGCAGCGTAGCAAGGACTATAGTAACGACCTACGAGCAGTACTTC.

This chain uses TRBV3-1 (or the pseudogene TRBV3-2) with TRBJ2-1, with D possibly matching TRBD1 (5 bases). The CDR3 contains 16 residues. The germline V and J ends were trimmed by 3 bases and 8 bases, with 20 bases remaining between them. CDR1 and CDR2 (germline): LGHDT, YNNKEL (reference sequence). CDR3 loop: CASSHDMSEGAHEQFF. CDR3 nucleotide sequence: TGTGCCAGCAGCCATGATATGTCCGAAGGGGCCCATGAGCAGTTCTTC.

The chain combines TRBV19 with TRBJ2-1; 15 bases map to TRBD2. Losses at the gene ends were 3 bases for V and 4 bases for J; bases not matched to a gene: 10. Germline assignment: CDR1 LNHDA and CDR2 SQIVND (reference sequence). There are 19 residues in the CDR3. CDR3 sequence reads: CASSIRTSGGASFYNEQFF. DNA of the CDR3: TGTGCCAGTAGTATCCGGACTAGCGGGGGGGCTTCCTTTTACAATGAGCAGTTCTTC.

CDR3 in DNA: TGTGCCGCGGGACTAGCGGGGGGTAGGGAGCAGTTCTTC. Translated, it gives CAAGLAGGREQFF. The chain uses TRBV19 and TRBJ2-1; 15 bases line up with TRBD2. The length of the CDR3 is 13 residues. Germline CDR1 is LNHDA and CDR2 is SQIVND (reference sequence). Trimming at V came to 11 bases and at J to 10 bases, leaving 6 bases not matched to a gene.

The rearrangement joins TRBV5-1 to TRBJ1-1; perhaps TRBD1 as D (5 bases). This CDR3 has 13 amino acids. CDR1 and CDR2 from the germline V gene are SGHRS and YFSETQ. Trimming removed 3 bases from V and 3 bases from J, with 9 bases in between. This CDR3 reads CASSWGVDTEAFF. In nucleotides, the CDR3 is TGCGCCAGCAGCTGGGGGGTTGACACTGAAGCTTTCTTT. Full variable domain (remainder filled in from reference TRBV5-1 and TRBJ1-1): KAGVTQTPRYLIKTRGQQVTLSCSPISGHRSVSWYQQTPGQGLQFLFEYFSETQRNKGNFPGRFSGRQFSNSRSEMNVSTLELGDSALYLCASSWGVDTEAFFGQGTRLTVV.

This clone was counted between two and nine times. The chain joins TRBV28 to TRBJ1-3; 9 bases align to TRBD1. Germline lookup yields CDR1 MDHEN and CDR2 SYDVKM. The CDR3 runs to 17 residues. V gave up 6 bases and J gave up 2 bases; unmatched junction bases: 11. The CDR3 coding sequence is TGTGCCAGCAGCCCCCCGACAGGGGGGTCTACTGGAAACACCATATATTTT. Translated: CASSPPTGGSTGNTIYF. Full variable domain (outside the CDR3, taken from reference TRBV28 and TRBJ1-3): DVKVTQSSRYLVKRTGEKVFLECVQDMDHENMFWYRQDPGLGLRLIYFSYDVKMKEKGDIPEGYSVSREKKERFSLILESASTNQTSMYLCASSPPTGGSTGNTIYFGEGSWLTVV.

This clone was observed many times. The V and J genes are TRBV27 and TRBJ1-2, with 7 bases lining up with TRBD1. The V and J ends lost 0 bases and 8 bases, in that order; junction bases with no gene match: 6. Germline-derived CDR1 and CDR2 are MNHEY and SMNVEV (reference sequence). CDR3 length equals 14 residues. The CDR3 here is CASSLSIRGTGYTF. DNA of the CDR3: TGTGCCAGCAGTTTATCAATCAGGGGGACGGGCTACACCTTC.

This clone showed up just a few times. CDR3 region: CASSYTRVNYGYTF. CDR3 DNA: TGTGCCAGCAGTTACACCAGGGTGAACTATGGCTACACCTTC. This sequence joins TRBV6-6 and TRBJ1-2; TRBD1 might be the D (5 bases). The CDR3 sequence is 14 residues long. Germline CDR1 and CDR2: MNHNY and SVGAGI (reference sequence). Between the trimmed V and J ends, which lost 2 bases and 2 bases, there was a span of 9 bases.

The V and J genes are TRBV6-6 and TRBJ1-4; D is possibly TRBD1 (6 bases). V lost 5 bases, J lost 5 bases, and 12 bases lay in between. Per the germline V gene, CDR1 is MNHNY and CDR2 is SVGAGI (reference sequence). The CDR3 totals 14 residues. The CDR3 region is CASSTRRGNEKLFF. The DNA of the CDR3 is TGTGCCAGCAGTACTCGAAGGGGGAATGAAAAACTGTTTTTT.

About this clone itself: The same CDR3 can be traced to other DNA sequences in this sample. The chain carries TRBV19 and TRBJ1-1; TRBD1 is a possible D gene (5 bases). The ends were cut back, 5 bases at V and 1 base at J, with 11 bases in the middle. The CDR3 sequence is 14 residues long. CDR1 and CDR2 (germline): LNHDA, SQIVND (reference sequence). The CDR3 spells CASSPRTGNTEAFF. The CDR3 DNA is TGTGCCAGTAGTCCCCGAACAGGGAACACTGAAGCTTTCTTT.

The sample holds a few counts of this clone. The chain combines TRBV10-3 with TRBJ2-3; unclear D gene. From germline, CDR1 is ENHRY and CDR2 SYGVKD. V gave up 5 bases and J gave up 5 bases, with 8 bases separating them. The CDR3 spans 12 residues. The chain's CDR3 is CAISMRQDTQYF. DNA for the CDR3: TGTGCCATCAGTATGCGCCAAGATACGCAGTATTTT.

V and J are TRBV5-4 and TRBJ2-3, with TRBD2 as a possible D gene (5 bases). The germline gives CDR1 SGHNT, CDR2 YYREEE (reference sequence). The V gene lost 4 bases and the J gene lost 5 bases, with 17 bases spanning the gap. The CDR3 contains 15 residues. This CDR3 reads CASSPGYLLGDTQYF. For the CDR3, the DNA is TGTGCCAGCAGCCCGGGATACCTGTTGGGAGATACGCAGTATTTT. Variable domain in full (rest from reference TRBV5-4 and TRBJ2-3): ETGVTQSPTHLIKTRGQQVTLRCSSQSGHNTVSWYQQALGQGPQFIFQYYREEENGRGNFPPRFSGLQFPNYSSELNVNALELDDSALYLCASSPGYLLGDTQYFGPGTRLTVL.

The gene calls are TRBV3-1 (or the pseudogene TRBV3-2) and TRBJ1-6; TRBD1 matches 12 bases. The length of the CDR3 is 16 residues. CDR1 is LGHDT and CDR2 is YNNKEL in the germline V gene (reference sequence). The V gene end was trimmed by 6 bases and the J gene end by 6 bases; junction bases not matched to a gene: 6. As DNA, the CDR3 is TGTGCCAGCAGAACCGGGACAGGGGGCGGTAATTCACCCCTCCACTTT. Translating gives CASRTGTGGGNSPLHF.

The rearrangement links TRBV2 to TRBJ2-7; 8 positions match TRBD2. The CDR3 consists of 12 residues. V lost 7 bases to trimming and J lost 5 bases; unmatched junction nucleotides: 4. Germline CDR1 SNHLY, CDR2 FYNNEI. CDR3 sequence (DNA): TGTGCCAGCAAATTAGCGGGGAACGAGCAGTACTTC. This gives the protein CASKLAGNEQYF.

The chain employs TRBV5-1 and TRBJ1-1, with a possible D match to TRBD1 (6 bases). CDR1 is SGHRS, CDR2 YFSETQ, per germline. Trimming took 4 bases from V and 2 from J, leaving 12 bases between them. The CDR3 spans 14 residues. CDR3: CASSPGTTNTEAFF. The DNA for the CDR3 is TGCGCCAGCAGCCCCGGGACAACTAACACTGAAGCTTTCTTT.